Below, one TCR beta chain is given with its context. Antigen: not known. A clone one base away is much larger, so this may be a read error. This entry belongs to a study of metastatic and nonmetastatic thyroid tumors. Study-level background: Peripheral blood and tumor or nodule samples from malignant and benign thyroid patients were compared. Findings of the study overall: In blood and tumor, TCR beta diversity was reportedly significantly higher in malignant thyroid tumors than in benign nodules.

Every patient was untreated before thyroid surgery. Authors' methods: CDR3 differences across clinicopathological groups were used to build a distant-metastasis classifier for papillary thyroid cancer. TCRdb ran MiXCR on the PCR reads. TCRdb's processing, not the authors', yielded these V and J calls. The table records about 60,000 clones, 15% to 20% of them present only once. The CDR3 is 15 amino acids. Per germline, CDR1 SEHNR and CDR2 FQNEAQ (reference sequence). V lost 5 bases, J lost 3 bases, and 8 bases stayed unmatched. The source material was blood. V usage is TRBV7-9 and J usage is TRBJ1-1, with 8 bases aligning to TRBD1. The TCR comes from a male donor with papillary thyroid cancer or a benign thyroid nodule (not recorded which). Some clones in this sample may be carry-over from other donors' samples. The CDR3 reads CASSERTGSDTEAFF. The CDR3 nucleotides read TGTGCCAGCAGCGAGAGGACAGGGTCGGACACTGAAGCTTTCTTT.